One and the same sample provided the 2 T cell receptor beta chains below, sequenced in a study of shared clonotypes between healthy human individuals. Using immunoSEQ multiplex PCR, the repertoire was profiled, and TCRdb retains in-frame clones only, with some absent. This table has around 940,000 clones, about 80% appearing once. Sequences were obtained from memory CD4+ T cells sorted from blood. Subset given: CD45RA-negative fraction. The receptors originated from a young man in good health.

The genes are TRBV5-8 and TRBJ2-7; possible D gene TRBD1, 6 bases. V was cut by 2 bases and J by 3 bases, with 15 bases left in between. The CDR3 contains 15 residues. Germline CDR1 reads SGHTS; CDR2 reads YDEGEE. CDR3 protein: CASSLFGQIIYEQYF. Written as DNA, the CDR3 is TGTGCCAGCAGCTTATTTGGACAGATTATCTACGAGCAGTACTTC.

Of note for this clone: At the DNA level, this CDR3 is encoded by other sequences in the same sample as well. The chain uses TRBV18 and TRBJ2-7; a weak D match, TRBD1 (5 bases). Between the trimmed V and J ends, which lost 2 bases and 5 bases, there was a span of 7 bases. The CDR3 contains 12 residues. CDR1 and CDR2 (germline): KGHSH, LQKENI. The CDR3 reads CASSPGRDEQYF. CDR3 DNA: TGTGCCAGCTCACCAGGCAGGGACGAGCAGTACTTC.